A selection of T cell receptor beta chains follows, all from one sample in a study of graft-versus-host responses after intestinal transplantation. These receptors' targets are unknown. TCRdb's table, derived via immunoSEQ multiplex PCR, lists solely in-frame clones and lacks some. The table includes fewer than 120,000 clones, just over 90% detected once. Sequences were derived from unstimulated CD8+ T cells sorted from spleen or lymph node cells, sampled before intestinal transplant. Receptor source: a human donor who received an intestinal transplant. CDR3s include the opening cysteine and the closing phenylalanine or tryptophan. The D gene is left open where the match is weak. Not every row has a clone size; where given, it reads once, few, many or a size class.

TRBV27	TRBJ2-1	.	.	TGTGCCAGCGGGCTCCGGGACCTCCTGGGAGAGCAGTTCTTC	CASGLRDLLGEQFF
TRBV19	TRBJ1-5	once	TRBD1	TGTGCCAGTAGCCCCGGGACAGGCTTTGGCAATCAGCCCCAGCATTTT	CASSPGTGFGNQPQHF
TRBV29-1	TRBJ2-7	.	.	TGCAGCGTTCACAGCCTCTACGAGCAGTACTTC	CSVHSLYEQYF
TRBV4-1	TRBJ1-5	.	.	TGCGCCAGCACCCTTGGGGTTTCCAATCAGCCCCAGCATTTT	CASTLGVSNQPQHF
TRBV4-1	TRBJ2-7	.	.	TGCGCCAGCAGCAAAGGAACGGGAGATTACGAGCAGTACTTC	CASSKGTGDYEQYF
TRBV27	TRBJ2-7	.	.	TGTGCCAGCAGTTTATTAGGAGGGCCAACCCTCTACGAGCAGTACTTC	CASSLLGGPTLYEQYF
TRBV9	TRBJ1-1	.	.	TGTGCCAGCAGCGTCGGGGTTCGGACTGAAGCTTTCTTT	CASSVGVRTEAFF
TRBV6-1	TRBJ2-7	once	TRBD1	TGTGCCCTTACAGGGGGAACCTCCTACGAGCAGTACTTC	CALTGGTSYEQYF
TRBV11-2	TRBJ1-1	.	.	TGTGCCAGCAGCTTGAGTCTACTTGAAGCTTTCTTT	CASSLSLLEAFF
TRBV11-2	TRBJ2-5	once	.	TGTGCCAGCAGCTTATTGTCGAGGGGGTTAGAGACCCAGTACTTC	CASSLLSRGLETQYF
TRBV6-1	TRBJ1-1	.	.	TGTGCCAGCAGTGACACTCGATTGAACACTGAAGCTTTCTTT	CASSDTRLNTEAFF
TRBV7-2	TRBJ2-4	once	TRBD1	TGTGCCAGCAGCCCTGGGCAGGGGGACATTCAGTACTTC	CASSPGQGDIQYF
TRBV6-5	TRBJ2-5	.	TRBD2	TGTGCCAGTCAATTAGCGGGAGGCCTAGAGACCCAGTACTTC	CASQLAGGLETQYF
TRBV9	TRBJ2-1	.	.	TGTGCCAGCAACCAGGGGGGGGGCAATGAGCAGTTCTTC	CASNQGGGNEQFF
TRBV7-9	TRBJ1-2	.	TRBD1	TGTGCCAGCAGCTCCACTCGGACAGGGGTGGACGGCTACACCTTC	CASSSTRTGVDGYTF
TRBV9	TRBJ2-7	.	.	TGTGCCAGCAGCGTCGCCGGTGGGCGGCGTGGCGACGAGCAGTACTTC	CASSVAGGRRGDEQYF
TRBV13	TRBJ1-1	once	.	TGTGCCAGCAGCTCTCGGTCTGGGTCGGGTTTCTTT	CASSSRSGSGFF
TRBV29-1	TRBJ2-1	.	TRBD2	TGCAGCGTGATGACTAGCGGGACCCTATTGGATGAGCAGTTCTTC	CSVMTSGTLLDEQFF
TRBV4-2	TRBJ2-3	.	.	TGTGCCAGCAGCCAAGATACGTTCCCGGATACGCAGTATTTT	CASSQDTFPDTQYF
TRBV2	TRBJ2-7	.	.	TGTGCCAGCAGTGGCGGTTTGACTTACGAGCAGTACTTC	CASSGGLTYEQYF
TRBV5-4	TRBJ2-7	.	TRBD1	TGTGCCAGCAGCTTGCCGGACAGGGCCGTAGGCGAGCAGTACTTC	CASSLPDRAVGEQYF
TRBV10-2	TRBJ2-1	.	TRBD2	TGCGCCAGCGGATTAGCGGGAGCCTACAATGAGCAGTTCTTC	CASGLAGAYNEQFF
TRBV5-6	TRBJ2-1	.	TRBD2	TGTGCCAGCAGCTTTATCCCTAGCGGCTACAATGAGCAGTTCTTC	CASSFIPSGYNEQFF
TRBV29-1	TRBJ2-1	.	.	TGCAGCGTTGAAGATCTCCCAGGGGCATCCTCCTACAATGAGCAGTTCTTC	CSVEDLPGASSYNEQFF
TRBV7-9	TRBJ2-5	.	.	TGTGCCAGCAGCTTAGGGTCATACATCACAAACCCCTTAAAAGAGACCCAGTACTTC	CASSLGSYITNPLKETQYF
TRBV27	TRBJ2-1	.	.	TGTGCCAGCAGTCGCGCCGGGACGGCCAATGAGCAGTTCTTC	CASSRAGTANEQFF
TRBV28	TRBJ1-2	.	.	TGTGCCAGCAGTTCCATACAGGGTAGCTATGGCTACACCTTC	CASSSIQGSYGYTF
TRBV10-3	TRBJ1-1	.	.	TGTGCCATCAGTGAGTCGACAGTTGAAGCTTTCTTT	CAISESTVEAFF
TRBV13	TRBJ2-3	.	TRBD2	TGTGCCAGCAGCCTTAGCGGGAGGGAAGTCACAGATACGCAGTATTTT	CASSLSGREVTDTQYF
TRBV27	TRBJ2-1	once	TRBD2	TGTGCCAGCAGTTTATCCGCGGGAGCTGGTGAGCAGTTCTTC	CASSLSAGAGEQFF
TRBV2	TRBJ2-1	.	TRBD2	TGTGCCAGCAGTAATAGCGGGAGGATCGACAATGAGCAGTTCTTC	CASSNSGRIDNEQFF
TRBV27	TRBJ1-5	.	.	TGTGCCAGCAGTTTATTACCAGTTAGCAATCAGCCCCAGCATTTT	CASSLLPVSNQPQHF
TRBV5-4	TRBJ1-1	.	TRBD1	TGTGCCAGCAGCCCCGGGACAGGGAATAAGGGCACTGAAGCTTTCTTT	CASSPGTGNKGTEAFF
TRBV4-1	TRBJ1-5	.	TRBD1	TGCGCCAGCAGCCAAGAACAGGGGGGCAATCAGCCCCAGCATTTT	CASSQEQGGNQPQHF
TRBV9	TRBJ1-1	.	TRBD1	TGTGCCAGCCGGAAGGGGACAGGACCCACGTCCGAAGCTTTCTTT	CASRKGTGPTSEAFF
TRBV9	TRBJ2-3	.	TRBD2	TGTGCCAGCAGCCTCGGGACTAGCGGGAGCACAGATACGCAGTATTTT	CASSLGTSGSTDTQYF
TRBV4-1	TRBJ2-7	few	.	TGCGCCAGCAGCCAAGATTATCCACGGAGACCCCACGAGCAGTACTTC	CASSQDYPRRPHEQYF
TRBV28	TRBJ2-5	.	.	TGTGCCAGCAGGGCGCAGGGGTTTGAGACCCAGTACTTC	CASRAQGFETQYF
TRBV2	TRBJ1-1	.	.	TGTGCCAGCAGCACCGACAAGATGAACACTGAAGCTTTCTTT	CASSTDKMNTEAFF
TRBV6-1	TRBJ1-1	.	.	TGTGCCAGCAGTTCCGGAGGACAGCTTAACACTGAAGCTTTCTTT	CASSSGGQLNTEAFF
TRBV27	TRBJ2-5	once	TRBD2	TGTGCCAGCAGTCCTGGGACTAGCCTCCCCCAAGAGACCCAGTACTTC	CASSPGTSLPQETQYF
TRBV2	TRBJ2-2	.	TRBD2	TGTGCCAGCAGTGATCTAGCGGGAGGAAACACCGGGGAGCTGTTTTTT	CASSDLAGGNTGELFF
TRBV11-2	TRBJ2-1	.	TRBD1	TGTGCCAGCAGCGTCCGGGACAGCTCCCACAATGAGCAGTTCTTC	CASSVRDSSHNEQFF
TRBV27	TRBJ2-1	.	TRBD2	TGTGCCAGCAGTTGGACTAGCGGGTACAATGAGCAGTTCTTC	CASSWTSGYNEQFF
TRBV5-8	TRBJ2-1	.	TRBD1	TGTGCCAGCAGTTTGTGGGACAGCTCCTACAATGAGCAGTTCTTC	CASSLWDSSYNEQFF
TRBV19	TRBJ2-1	.	TRBD2	TGTGCCAGTAGTATCTATGGGACTAGCGATGAGCAGTTCTTC	CASSIYGTSDEQFF
TRBV6-5	TRBJ2-1	.	TRBD1	TGTGCCAGCACCAGGGGGCCCGGACCCTACAATGAGCAGTTCTTC	CASTRGPGPYNEQFF
TRBV7-6	TRBJ2-2	.	.	TGTGCCAGCAGCTTAATCAGGGCTATTGGCACCGGGGAGCTGTTTTTT	CASSLIRAIGTGELFF
TRBV19	TRBJ2-3	.	TRBD2	TGTGCCAGTCGCCCCGGGACTAGCGGGGGGACCTGGCTAGATACGCAGTATTTT	CASRPGTSGGTWLDTQYF
TRBV5-4	TRBJ2-5	once	.	TGTGCCAGCCTTAGCGAGCGAGAGACCCAGTACTTC	CASLSERETQYF
TRBV4-2	TRBJ2-7	.	TRBD2	TGTGCCAGCAGCCAAGCAACTAGCGGGAACCTAGAGCAGTACTTC	CASSQATSGNLEQYF
TRBV7-7	TRBJ2-5	.	.	TGTGCTAGCAGCTTATCCGGTTCGGCGGCAAACCAAGAGACCCAGTACTTC	CASSLSGSAANQETQYF